The clone carrying this T cell receptor beta chain has a count of ten or more. No antigen is known for it. These data come from a study of Graves' ophthalmopathy and Graves' hyperthyroidism. Germline V lookup: CDR1 LGHNT, CDR2 FRNRAP. V shed 0 bases and J shed 0 bases, with 8 bases lying between them. The CDR3 spans 15 residues. Using RNA transcripts, the TCR beta CDR3 regions were amplified. The workflow started with a first-round RT-PCR run with HTBI primers and then moved on to a second-round multiplex PCR. TCRdb passed the multiplex PCR reads through MiXCR, listing each CDR3 protein once. This repertoire shows roughly 380,000 distinct CDR3 sequences, 15% found once; its top ten account for roughly 7%. Regarding the study as a whole: Among expanded thyroid clonotypes above 0.001 frequency, most also occurred in blood.

Exclusion criteria comprised other autoimmune diseases, uncontrolled infections, pregnancy or lactation in patients. Orbital computed tomography, together with clinical symptoms, serum thyroxine, TRAb and thyroid ultrasound, was used for diagnosis. As the starting material, roughly 9.7 ml of fresh peripheral blood yielded the PBMCs. The clonotype originates from a woman under 30 with stable Graves' hyperthyroidism. The V call is TRBV12-5, the J call TRBJ2-5; tentatively, D is TRBD2 (5 bases). The sample was peripheral blood. This CDR3 reads CASGLVGGYQETQYF. The CDR3 region has the DNA TGTGCTAGTGGTTTGGTAGGAGGCTACCAAGAGACCCAGTACTTC.